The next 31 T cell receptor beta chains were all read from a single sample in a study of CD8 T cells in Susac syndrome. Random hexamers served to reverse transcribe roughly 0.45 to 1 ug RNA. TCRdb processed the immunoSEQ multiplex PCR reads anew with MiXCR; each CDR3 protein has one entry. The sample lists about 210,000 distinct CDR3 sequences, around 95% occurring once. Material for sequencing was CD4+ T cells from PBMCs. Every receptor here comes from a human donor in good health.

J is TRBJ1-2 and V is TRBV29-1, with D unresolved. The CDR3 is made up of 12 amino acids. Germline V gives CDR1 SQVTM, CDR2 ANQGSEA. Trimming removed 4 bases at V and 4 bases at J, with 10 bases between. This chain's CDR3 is CSVVSSFYGYTF. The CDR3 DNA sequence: TGCAGCGTTGTCAGCAGCTTCTATGGCTACACCTTC.

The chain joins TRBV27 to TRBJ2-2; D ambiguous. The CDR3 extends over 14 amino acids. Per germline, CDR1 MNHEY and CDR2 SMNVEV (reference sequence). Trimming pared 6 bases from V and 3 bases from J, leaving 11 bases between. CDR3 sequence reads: CASSHLGDTGELFF. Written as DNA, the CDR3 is TGTGCCAGCAGCCACCTTGGTGACACCGGGGAGCTGTTTTTT.

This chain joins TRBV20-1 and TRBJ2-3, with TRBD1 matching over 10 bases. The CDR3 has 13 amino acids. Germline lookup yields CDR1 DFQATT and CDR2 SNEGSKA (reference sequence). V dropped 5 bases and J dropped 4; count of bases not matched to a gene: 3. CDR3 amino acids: CSAAGTGADTQYF. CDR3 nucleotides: TGCAGTGCTGCCGGGACAGGGGCAGATACGCAGTATTTT.

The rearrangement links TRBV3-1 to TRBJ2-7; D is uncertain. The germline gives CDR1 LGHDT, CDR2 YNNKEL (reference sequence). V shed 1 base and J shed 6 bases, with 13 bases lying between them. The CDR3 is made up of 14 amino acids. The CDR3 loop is CASSQVIVGCEQYV. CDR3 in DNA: TGTGCCAGCAGCCAAGTGATTGTAGGTTGCGAGCAGTACGTC.

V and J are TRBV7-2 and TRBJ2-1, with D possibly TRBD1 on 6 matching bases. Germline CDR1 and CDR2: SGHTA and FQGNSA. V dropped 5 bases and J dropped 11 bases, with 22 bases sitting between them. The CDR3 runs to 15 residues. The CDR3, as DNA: TGTGCCAGCAGCCCCCGTCGGGACCAGGGGCCCAAGCAGTTCTTC. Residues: CASSPRRDQGPKQFF. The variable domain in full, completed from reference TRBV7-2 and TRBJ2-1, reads GAGVSQSPSNKVTEKGKDVELRCDPISGHTALYWYRQSLGQGLEFLIYFQGNSAPDKSGLPSDRFSAERTGGSVSTLTIQRTQQEDSAVYLCASSPRRDQGPKQFFGPGTRLTVL.

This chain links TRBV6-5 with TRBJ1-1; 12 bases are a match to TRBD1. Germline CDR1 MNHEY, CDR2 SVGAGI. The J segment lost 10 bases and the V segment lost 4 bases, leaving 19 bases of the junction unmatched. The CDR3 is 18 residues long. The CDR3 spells CASSSSGTGGANRLRAFF. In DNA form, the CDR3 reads TGTGCCAGCAGTTCATCCGGGACAGGGGGCGCGAACCGATTAAGAGCTTTCTTT.

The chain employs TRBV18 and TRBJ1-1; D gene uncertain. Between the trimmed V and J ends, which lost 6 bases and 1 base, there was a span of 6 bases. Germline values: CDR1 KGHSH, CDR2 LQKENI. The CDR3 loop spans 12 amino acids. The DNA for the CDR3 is TGTGCCAGCTCGGGCCCGAACACTGAAGCTTTCTTT. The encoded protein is CASSGPNTEAFF.

CDR3 nucleotides: TGTGCCACCAGCAGAGATCCGAACACTGAAGCTTTCTTT. This codes for CATSRDPNTEAFF. The chain carries TRBV15 and TRBJ1-1; no reliable D call. Germline V CDR1 and CDR2: LNHNV, YYDKDF (reference sequence). This CDR3 comprises 13 residues. V was shortened by 0 bases and J by 1 base, with 3 bases between the two germline ends.

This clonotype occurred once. CDR3 protein: CASSHDPGGVYTEAFF. In DNA form, the CDR3 reads TGCGCCAGCAGCCATGACCCGGGAGGGGTTTACACTGAAGCTTTCTTT. The genes are TRBV4-1 and TRBJ1-1; tentatively, D is TRBD1 (5 bases). This CDR3 is 16 amino acids long. The V gene lost 3 bases and the J gene lost 3 bases, with 17 bases spanning the gap. Germline values: CDR1 MGHRA, CDR2 YSYEKL.

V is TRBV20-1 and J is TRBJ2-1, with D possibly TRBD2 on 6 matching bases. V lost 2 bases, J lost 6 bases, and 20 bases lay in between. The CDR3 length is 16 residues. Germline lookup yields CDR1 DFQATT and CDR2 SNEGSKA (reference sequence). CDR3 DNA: TGCAGTGCTAGATCCCTCTTGGGGGAGGCCCGCAATGAGCAGTTCTTC. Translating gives CSARSLLGEARNEQFF.

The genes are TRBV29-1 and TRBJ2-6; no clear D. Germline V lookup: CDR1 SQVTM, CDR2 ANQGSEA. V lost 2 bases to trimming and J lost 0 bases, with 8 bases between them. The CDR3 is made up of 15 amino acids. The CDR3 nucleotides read TGCAGCGTTGAAAAGCCGGGCTCTGGGGCCAACGTCCTGACTTTC. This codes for CSVEKPGSGANVLTF. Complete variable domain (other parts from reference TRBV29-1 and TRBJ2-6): SAVISQKPSRDICQRGTSLTIQCQVDSQVTMMFWYRQQPGQSLTLIATANQGSEATYESGFVIDKFPISRPNLTFSTLTVSNMSPEDSSIYLCSVEKPGSGANVLTFGAGSRLTVL.

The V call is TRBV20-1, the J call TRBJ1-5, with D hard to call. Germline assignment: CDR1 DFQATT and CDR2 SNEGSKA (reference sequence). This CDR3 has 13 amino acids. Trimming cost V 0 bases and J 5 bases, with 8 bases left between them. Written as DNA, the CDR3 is TGCAGTGCTAGAGATCCGGGATATCAGCCCCAGCATTTT. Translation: CSARDPGYQPQHF.

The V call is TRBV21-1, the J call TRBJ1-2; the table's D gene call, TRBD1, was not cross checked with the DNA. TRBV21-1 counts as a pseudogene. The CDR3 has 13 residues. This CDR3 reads CASNLSPFVGYTF. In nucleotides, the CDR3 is TGTGCCAGCAACCTGTCCCCCTTCGTTGGCTACACCTTC.

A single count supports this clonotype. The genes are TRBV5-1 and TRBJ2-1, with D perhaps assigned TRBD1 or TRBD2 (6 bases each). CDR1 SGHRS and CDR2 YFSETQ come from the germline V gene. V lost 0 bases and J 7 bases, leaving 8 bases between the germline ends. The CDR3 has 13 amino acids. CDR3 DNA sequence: TGCGCCAGCAGCTTGGAAGGGGGGAATGAGCAGTTCTTC. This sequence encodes CASSLEGGNEQFF.

The DNA of the CDR3 is TGCAGTGCTAGAGATGGGGGGAGGGCGAACACTGAAGCTTTCTTT. This translates into CSARDGGRANTEAFF. The chain joins TRBV20-1 to TRBJ1-1; TRBD1 might be the D (5 bases). With 0 bases removed from V and 1 base from J, the gap between germline ends came to 12 bases. The CDR3 sequence is 15 residues long. Germline V gives CDR1 DFQATT, CDR2 SNEGSKA (reference sequence).

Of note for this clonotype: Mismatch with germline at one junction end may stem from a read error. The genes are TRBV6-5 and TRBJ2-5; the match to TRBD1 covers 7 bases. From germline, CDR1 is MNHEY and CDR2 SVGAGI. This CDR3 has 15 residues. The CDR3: CAGSTTADRSETQYF. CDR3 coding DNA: TGTGCCGGCAGTACAACCGCGGACAGGAGTGAGACCCAGTACTTC.

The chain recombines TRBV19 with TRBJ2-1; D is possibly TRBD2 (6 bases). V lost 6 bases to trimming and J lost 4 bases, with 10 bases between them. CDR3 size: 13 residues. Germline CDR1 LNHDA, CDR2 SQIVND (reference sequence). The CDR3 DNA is TGTGCCAGTAGGCGGGACCATTACAATGAGCAGTTCTTC. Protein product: CASRRDHYNEQFF.

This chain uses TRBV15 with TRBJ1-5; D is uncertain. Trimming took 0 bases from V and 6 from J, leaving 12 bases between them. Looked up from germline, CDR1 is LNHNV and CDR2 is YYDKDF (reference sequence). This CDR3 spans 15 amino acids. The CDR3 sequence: CATSRDQYPGQPQHF. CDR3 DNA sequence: TGTGCCACCAGCAGAGATCAGTATCCCGGTCAGCCCCAGCATTTT.

The DNA of the CDR3 is TGTGCCAGCAGACCGACAGGGGGCACAGATCAGCCCCAGCATTTT. Protein product: CASRPTGGTDQPQHF. The V call is TRBV12-3 or TRBV12-4, the J call TRBJ1-5; 10 bases agree with TRBD1. J gave up 5 bases and V 6 bases, and 7 bases lay outside the gene matches. CDR3 size: 15 residues.

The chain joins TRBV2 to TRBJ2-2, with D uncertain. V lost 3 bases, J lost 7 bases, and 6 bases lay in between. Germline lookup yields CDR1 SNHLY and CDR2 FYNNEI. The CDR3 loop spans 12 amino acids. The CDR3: CASSDDGGELFF. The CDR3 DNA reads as TGTGCCAGCAGTGATGATGGCGGGGAGCTGTTTTTT.

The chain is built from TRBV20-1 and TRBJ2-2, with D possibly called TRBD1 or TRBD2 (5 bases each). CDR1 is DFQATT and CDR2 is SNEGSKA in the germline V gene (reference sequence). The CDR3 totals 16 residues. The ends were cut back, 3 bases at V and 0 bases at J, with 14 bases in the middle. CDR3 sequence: CSASPRVGANTGELFF. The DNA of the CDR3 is TGCAGTGCTAGCCCCAGGGTGGGGGCGAACACCGGGGAGCTGTTTTTT.

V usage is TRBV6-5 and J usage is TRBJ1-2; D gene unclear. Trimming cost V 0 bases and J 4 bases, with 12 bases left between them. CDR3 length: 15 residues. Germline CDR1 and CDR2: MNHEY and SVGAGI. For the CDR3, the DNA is TGTGCCAGCAGTTACTCCGCTATCGTGTTCTATGGCTACACCTTC. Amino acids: CASSYSAIVFYGYTF.

The CDR3 DNA sequence: TGCGCCAGCAGTCAAAAGGAACTACCCGGGGTTTCACCCCTCCACTTT. It yields the protein CASSQKELPGVSPLHF. The chain has TRBV23-1 and TRBJ1-6; no firm D call. TRBV23-1 belongs to the ORF category, with a function that is uncertain. V gave up 2 bases and J gave up 9 bases, with 17 bases separating them. This CDR3 region has 16 residues.

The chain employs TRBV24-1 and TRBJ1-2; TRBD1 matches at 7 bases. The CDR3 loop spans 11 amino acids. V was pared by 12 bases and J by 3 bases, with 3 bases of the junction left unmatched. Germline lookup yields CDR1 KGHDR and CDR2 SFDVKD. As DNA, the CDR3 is TGTGCCGCCCAGGGGGACTATGGCTACACCTTC. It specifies CAAQGDYGYTF.

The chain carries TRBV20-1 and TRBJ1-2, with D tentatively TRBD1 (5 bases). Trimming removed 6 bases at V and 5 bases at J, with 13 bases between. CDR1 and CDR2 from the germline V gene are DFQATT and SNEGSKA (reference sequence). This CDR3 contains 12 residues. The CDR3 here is CSAAGTVYGYTF. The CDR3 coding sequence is TGCAGTGCCGCCGGGACGGTGTATGGCTACACCTTC.

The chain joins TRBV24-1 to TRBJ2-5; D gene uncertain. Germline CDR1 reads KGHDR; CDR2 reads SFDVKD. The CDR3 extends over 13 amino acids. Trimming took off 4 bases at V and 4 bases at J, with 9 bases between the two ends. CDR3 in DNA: TGTGCCACCAGTGACTCCACCGTAGAGACCCAGTACTTC. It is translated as CATSDSTVETQYF.

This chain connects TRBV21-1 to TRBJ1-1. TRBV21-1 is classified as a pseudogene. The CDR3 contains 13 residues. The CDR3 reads CASSNRGSGGAFF. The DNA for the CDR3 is TGTGCCAGCAGCAACCGGGGGTCGGGTGGGGCTTTCTTT.

CDR3 loop: CAWSGNLLNQPQHF. Here the CDR3 DNA reads TGTGCCTGGAGTGGAAATCTTCTCAATCAGCCCCAGCATTTT. The chain combines TRBV30 with TRBJ1-5; D unclear. V was shortened by 1 base and J by 3 bases, with 10 bases between the two germline ends. The germline V gene encodes CDR1 GTSNPN and CDR2 SVGIG (reference sequence). The CDR3 runs 14 residues.

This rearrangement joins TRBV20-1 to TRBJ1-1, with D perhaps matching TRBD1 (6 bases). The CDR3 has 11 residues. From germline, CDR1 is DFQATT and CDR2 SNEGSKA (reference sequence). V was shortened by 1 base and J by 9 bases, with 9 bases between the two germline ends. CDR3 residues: CSARAQGKAFF. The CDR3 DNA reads TGCAGTGCTAGAGCACAGGGTAAAGCTTTCTTT.

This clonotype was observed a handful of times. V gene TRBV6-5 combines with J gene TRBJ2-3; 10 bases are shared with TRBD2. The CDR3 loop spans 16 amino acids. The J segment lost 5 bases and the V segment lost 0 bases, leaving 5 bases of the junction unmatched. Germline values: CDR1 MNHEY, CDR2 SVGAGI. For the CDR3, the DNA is TGTGCCAGCAGTTACTCAGCGGGAGGGCCCGTAGATACGCAGTATTTT. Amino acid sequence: CASSYSAGGPVDTQYF.

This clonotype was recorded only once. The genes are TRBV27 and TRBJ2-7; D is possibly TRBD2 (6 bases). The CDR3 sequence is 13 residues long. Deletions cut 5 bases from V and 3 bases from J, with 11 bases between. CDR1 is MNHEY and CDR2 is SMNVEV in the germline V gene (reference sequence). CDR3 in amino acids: CASSPRLGYEQYV. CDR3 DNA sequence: TGTGCCAGCAGTCCCAGACTAGGCTACGAGCAGTACGTC.